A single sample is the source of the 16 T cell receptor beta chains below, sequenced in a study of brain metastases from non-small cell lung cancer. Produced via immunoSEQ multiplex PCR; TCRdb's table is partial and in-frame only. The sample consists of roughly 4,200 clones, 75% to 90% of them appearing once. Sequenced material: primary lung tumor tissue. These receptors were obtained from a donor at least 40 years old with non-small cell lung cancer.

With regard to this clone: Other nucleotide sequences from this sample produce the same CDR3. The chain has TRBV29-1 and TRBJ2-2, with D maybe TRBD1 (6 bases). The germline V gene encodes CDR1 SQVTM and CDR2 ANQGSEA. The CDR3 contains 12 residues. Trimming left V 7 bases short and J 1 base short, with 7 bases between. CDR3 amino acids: CSGGQNTGELFF. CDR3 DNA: TGCAGCGGGGGGCAGAACACCGGGGAGCTGTTTTTT.

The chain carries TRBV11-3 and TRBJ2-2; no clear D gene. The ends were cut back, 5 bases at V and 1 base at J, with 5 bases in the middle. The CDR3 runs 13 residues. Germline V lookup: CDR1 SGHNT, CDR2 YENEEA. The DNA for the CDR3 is TGTGCCAGCAGCGCAGGGAACACCGGGGAGCTGTTTTTT. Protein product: CASSAGNTGELFF.

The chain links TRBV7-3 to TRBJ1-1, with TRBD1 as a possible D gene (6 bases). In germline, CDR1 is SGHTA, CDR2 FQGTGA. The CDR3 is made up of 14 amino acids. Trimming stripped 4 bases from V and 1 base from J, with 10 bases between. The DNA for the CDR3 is TGTGCCAGCAGCTCAACAGGGACGAACACTGAAGCTTTCTTT. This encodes CASSSTGTNTEAFF.

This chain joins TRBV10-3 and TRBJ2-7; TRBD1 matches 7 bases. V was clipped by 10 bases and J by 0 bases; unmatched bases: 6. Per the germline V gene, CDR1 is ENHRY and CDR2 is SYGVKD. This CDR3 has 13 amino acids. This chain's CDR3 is CATLRDSSYEQYF. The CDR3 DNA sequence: TGTGCCACTCTTCGGGACAGCTCCTACGAGCAGTACTTC.

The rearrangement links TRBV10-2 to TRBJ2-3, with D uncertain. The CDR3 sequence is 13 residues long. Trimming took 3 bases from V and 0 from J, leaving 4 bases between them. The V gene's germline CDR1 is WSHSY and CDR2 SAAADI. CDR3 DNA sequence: TGCGCCAGCAGTGATGGTAGCACAGATACGCAGTATTTT. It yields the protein CASSDGSTDTQYF.

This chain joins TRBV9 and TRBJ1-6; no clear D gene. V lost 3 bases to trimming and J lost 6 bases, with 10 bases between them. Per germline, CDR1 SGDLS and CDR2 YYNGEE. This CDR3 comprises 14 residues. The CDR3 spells CASSGAGVNSPLHF. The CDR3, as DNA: TGTGCCAGCAGCGGGGCAGGTGTTAATTCACCCCTCCACTTT. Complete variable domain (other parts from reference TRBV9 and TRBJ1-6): DSGVTQTPKHLITATGQRVTLRCSPRSGDLSVYWYQQSLDQGLQFLIQYYNGEERAKGNILERFSAQQFPDLHSELNLSSLELGDSALYFCASSGAGVNSPLHFGNGTRLTVT.

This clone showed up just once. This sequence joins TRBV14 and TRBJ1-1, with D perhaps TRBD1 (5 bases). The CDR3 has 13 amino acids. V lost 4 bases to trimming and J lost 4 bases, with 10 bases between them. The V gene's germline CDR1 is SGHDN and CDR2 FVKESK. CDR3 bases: TGTGCCAGCAGCCTGGGGCGGGGCACTGAAGCTTTCTTT. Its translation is CASSLGRGTEAFF.

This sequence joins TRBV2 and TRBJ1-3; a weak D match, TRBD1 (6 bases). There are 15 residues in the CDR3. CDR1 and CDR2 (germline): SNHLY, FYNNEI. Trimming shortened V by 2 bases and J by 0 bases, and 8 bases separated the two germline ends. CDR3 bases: TGTGCCAGCAGTGAAAGGACAGTCTCTGGAAACACCATATATTTT. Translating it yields CASSERTVSGNTIYF.

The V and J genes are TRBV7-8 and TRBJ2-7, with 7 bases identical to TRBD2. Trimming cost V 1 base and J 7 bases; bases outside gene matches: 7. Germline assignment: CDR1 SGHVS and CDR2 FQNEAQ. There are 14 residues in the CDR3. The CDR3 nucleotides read TGTGCCAGCAGCTTAGGAGGGAGGGCGGGAGAGCAGTACTTC. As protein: CASSLGGRAGEQYF.

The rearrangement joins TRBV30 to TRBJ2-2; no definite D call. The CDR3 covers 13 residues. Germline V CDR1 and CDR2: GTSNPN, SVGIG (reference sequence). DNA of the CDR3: TGTGCACAAAGCCCATTGGGCGCCGGGGAGCTGTTTTTT. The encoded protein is CAQSPLGAGELFF.

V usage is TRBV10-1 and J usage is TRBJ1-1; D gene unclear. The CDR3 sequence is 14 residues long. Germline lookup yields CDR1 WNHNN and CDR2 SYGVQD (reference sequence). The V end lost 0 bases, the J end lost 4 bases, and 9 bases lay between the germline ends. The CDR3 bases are TGCGCCAGCAGTGAGTCGGGTGGAGGCACTGAAGCTTTCTTT. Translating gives CASSESGGGTEAFF.

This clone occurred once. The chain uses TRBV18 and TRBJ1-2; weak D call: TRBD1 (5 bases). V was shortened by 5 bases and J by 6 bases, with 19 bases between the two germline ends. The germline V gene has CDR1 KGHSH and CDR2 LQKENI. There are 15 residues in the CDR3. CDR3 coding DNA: TGTGCCAGCTCAACAACTCCCGGGACTCTTAATGGCTACACCTTC. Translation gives CASSTTPGTLNGYTF.

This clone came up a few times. This chain's CDR3 is CASAGLDTEAFF. The CDR3 nucleotides read TGTGCCAGCGCTGGGTTGGACACTGAAGCTTTCTTT. The chain combines TRBV6-5 with TRBJ1-1; D not resolved. The V end lost 8 bases, the J end lost 3 bases, and 10 bases lay between the germline ends. This CDR3 comprises 12 residues. Looked up from germline, CDR1 is MNHEY and CDR2 is SVGAGI.

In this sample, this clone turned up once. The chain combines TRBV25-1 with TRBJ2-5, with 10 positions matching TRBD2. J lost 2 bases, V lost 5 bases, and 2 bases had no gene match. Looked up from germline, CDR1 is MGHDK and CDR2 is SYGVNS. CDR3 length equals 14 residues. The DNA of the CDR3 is TGTGCCAGCAGTAGAGCGGGAGGGCAAGAGACCCAGTACTTC. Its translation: CASSRAGGQETQYF.

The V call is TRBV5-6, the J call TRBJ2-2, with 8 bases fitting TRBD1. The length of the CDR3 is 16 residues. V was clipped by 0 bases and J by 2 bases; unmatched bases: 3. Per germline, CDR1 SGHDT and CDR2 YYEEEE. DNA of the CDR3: TGTGCCAGCAGCTTGGAACAGGGGGTAAACACCGGGGAGCTGTTTTTT. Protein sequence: CASSLEQGVNTGELFF. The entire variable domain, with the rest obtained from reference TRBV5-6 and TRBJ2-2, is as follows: DAGVTQSPTHLIKTRGQQVTLRCSPKSGHDTVSWYQQALGQGPQFIFQYYEEEERQRGNFPDRFSGHQFPNYSSELNVNALLLGDSALYLCASSLEQGVNTGELFFGEGSRLTVL.

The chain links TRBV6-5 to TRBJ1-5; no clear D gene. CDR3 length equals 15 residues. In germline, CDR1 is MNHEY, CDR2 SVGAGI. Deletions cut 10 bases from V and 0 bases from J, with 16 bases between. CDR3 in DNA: TGTGCCACCACGGAGGTGGGGAATAGCAATCAGCCCCAGCATTTT. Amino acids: CATTEVGNSNQPQHF.